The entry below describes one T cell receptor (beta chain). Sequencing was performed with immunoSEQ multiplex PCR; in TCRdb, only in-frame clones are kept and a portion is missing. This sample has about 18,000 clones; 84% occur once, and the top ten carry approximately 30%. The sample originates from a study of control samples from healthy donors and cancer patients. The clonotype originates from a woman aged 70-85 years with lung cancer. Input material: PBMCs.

CDR3 sequence reads: CASSIIAPRGTDTQYF. CDR3 in DNA: TGTGCCAGTAGTATAATTGCCCCCCGAGGGACAGATACGCAGTATTTT. This chain uses TRBV19 with TRBJ2-3; maybe TRBD2 (5 bases). In germline, CDR1 is LNHDA, CDR2 SQIVND (reference sequence). The CDR3 runs 16 residues. The V end was cut by 2 bases, the J end by 3 bases, with 15 bases between. The full variable domain, rest sourced from reference TRBV19 and TRBJ2-3, is DGGITQSPKYLFRKEGQNVTLSCEQNLNHDAMYWYRQDPGQGLRLIYYSQIVNDFQKGDIAEGYSVSREKKESFPLTVTSAQKNPTAFYLCASSIIAPRGTDTQYFGPGTRLTVL.